This T cell receptor (beta chain) was profiled in a study of control samples from healthy donors and cancer patients. Generated by immunoSEQ multiplex PCR, the TCRdb table keeps only in-frame clones and is missing some. Of some 130,000 clones in the sample, 92% were seen once. There are 14 residues in the CDR3. V was clipped by 2 bases and J by 0 bases, with 5 bases between them. Germline-derived CDR1 and CDR2 are MNHEY and SVGEGT. V usage is TRBV6-2 or TRBV6-3 and J usage is TRBJ1-3, with D unclear. Input material: blood. The receptor comes from a man aged 25 to 40 in good health. The CDR3 is CASSYRVSGNTIYF. CDR3 sequence (DNA): TGTGCCAGCAGTTACAGGGTCTCTGGAAACACCATATATTTT.